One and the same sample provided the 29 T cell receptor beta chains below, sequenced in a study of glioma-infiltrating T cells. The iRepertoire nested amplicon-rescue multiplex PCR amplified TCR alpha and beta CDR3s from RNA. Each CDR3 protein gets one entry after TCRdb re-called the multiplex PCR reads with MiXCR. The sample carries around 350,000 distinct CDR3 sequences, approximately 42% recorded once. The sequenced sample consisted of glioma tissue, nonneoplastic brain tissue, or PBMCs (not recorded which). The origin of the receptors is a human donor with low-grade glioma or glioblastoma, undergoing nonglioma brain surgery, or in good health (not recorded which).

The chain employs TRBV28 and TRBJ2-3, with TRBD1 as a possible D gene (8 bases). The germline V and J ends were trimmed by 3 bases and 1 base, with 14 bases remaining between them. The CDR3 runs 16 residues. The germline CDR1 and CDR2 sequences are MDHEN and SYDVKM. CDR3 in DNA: TGTGCCAGCAGTTTGCACAGGGGGGGGGGCACAGATACGCAGTATTTT. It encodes CASSLHRGGGTDTQYF.

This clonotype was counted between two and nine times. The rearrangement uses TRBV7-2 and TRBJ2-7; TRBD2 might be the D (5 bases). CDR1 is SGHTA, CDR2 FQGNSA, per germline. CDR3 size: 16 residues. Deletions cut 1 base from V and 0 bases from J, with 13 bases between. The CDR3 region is CASSLVAAGISYEQYF. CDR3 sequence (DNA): TGTGCCAGCAGCTTAGTAGCCGCCGGGATCTCCTACGAGCAGTACTTC.

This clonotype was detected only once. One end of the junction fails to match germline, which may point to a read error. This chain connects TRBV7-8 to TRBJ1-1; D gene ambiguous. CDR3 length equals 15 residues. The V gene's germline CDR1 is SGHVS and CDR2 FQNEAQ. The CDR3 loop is CASSLEARKNTEASF. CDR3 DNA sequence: TGTGCCAGCAGCTTAGAAGCCCGGAAAAACACTGAAGCTTCCTTT.

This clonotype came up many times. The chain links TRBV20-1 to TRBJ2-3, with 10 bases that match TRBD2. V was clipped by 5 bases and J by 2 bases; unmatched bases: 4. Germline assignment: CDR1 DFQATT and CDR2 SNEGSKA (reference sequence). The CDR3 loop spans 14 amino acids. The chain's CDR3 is CSAVTSGNTDTQYF. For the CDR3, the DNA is TGCAGTGCTGTTACTAGCGGGAACACAGATACGCAGTATTTT.

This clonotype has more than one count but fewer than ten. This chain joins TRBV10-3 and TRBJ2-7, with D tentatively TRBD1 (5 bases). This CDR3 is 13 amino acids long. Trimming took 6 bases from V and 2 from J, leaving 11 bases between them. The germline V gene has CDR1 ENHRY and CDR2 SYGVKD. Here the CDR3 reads CAIRGDSPYEQYF. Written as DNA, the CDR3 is TGTGCCATCAGGGGCGACAGTCCCTACGAGCAGTACTTC.

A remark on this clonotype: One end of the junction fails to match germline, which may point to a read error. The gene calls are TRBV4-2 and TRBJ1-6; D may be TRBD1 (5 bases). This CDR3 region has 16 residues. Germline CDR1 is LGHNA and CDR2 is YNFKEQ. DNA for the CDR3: TGTGCCAGCAGCCAAGATCTCGAGGGGCGGAATTCACCCCTCCCCTTT. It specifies CASSQDLEGRNSPLPF.

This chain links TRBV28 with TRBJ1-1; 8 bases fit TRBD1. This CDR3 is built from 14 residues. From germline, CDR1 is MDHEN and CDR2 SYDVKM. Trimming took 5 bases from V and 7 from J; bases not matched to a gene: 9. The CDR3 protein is CASSPAGGGYEAFF. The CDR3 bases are TGTGCCAGCAGTCCGGCAGGGGGCGGTTATGAAGCTTTCTTT.

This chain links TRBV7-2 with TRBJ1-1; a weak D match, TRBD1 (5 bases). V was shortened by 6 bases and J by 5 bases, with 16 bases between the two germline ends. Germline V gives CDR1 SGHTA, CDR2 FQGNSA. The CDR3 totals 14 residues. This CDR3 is CASRSGRELTEAFF. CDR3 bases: TGTGCCAGCAGATCAGGGAGGGAATTGACTGAAGCTTTCTTT.

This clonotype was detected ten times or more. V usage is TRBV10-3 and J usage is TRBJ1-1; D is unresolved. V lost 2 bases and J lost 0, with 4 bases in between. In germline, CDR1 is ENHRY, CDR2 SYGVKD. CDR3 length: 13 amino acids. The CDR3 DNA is TGTGCCATCAGTGAGCATTTGAACACTGAAGCTTTCTTT. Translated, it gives CAISEHLNTEAFF.

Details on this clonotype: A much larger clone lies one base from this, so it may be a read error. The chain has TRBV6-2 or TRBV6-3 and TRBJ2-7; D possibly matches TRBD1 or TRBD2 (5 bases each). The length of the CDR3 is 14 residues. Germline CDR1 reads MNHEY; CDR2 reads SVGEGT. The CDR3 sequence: CASSGARGAYDQYF. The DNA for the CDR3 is TGTGCCAGCAGTGGGGCTAGAGGGGCCTACGATCAGTACTTC.

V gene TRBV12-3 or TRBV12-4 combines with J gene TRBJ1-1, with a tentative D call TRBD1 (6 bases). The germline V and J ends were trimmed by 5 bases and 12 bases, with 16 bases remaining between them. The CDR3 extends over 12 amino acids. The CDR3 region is CASSLGTRRTFF. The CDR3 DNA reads TGTGCCAGCAGTCTCGGGACACGGCGAACTTTCTTT.

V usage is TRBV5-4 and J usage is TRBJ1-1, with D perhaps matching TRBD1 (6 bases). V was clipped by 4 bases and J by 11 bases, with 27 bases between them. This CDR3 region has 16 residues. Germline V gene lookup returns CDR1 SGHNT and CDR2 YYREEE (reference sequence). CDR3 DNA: TGTGCCAGCAGCCCGTCTGGAGTCCCGGGGGGCGCAGGTGCTTTCTTT. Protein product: CASSPSGVPGGAGAFF.

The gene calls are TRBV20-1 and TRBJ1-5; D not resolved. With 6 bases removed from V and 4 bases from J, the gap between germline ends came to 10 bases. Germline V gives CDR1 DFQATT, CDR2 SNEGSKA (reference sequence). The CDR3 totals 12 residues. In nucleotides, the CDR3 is TGCAGTGCAATAGACGGGAATCAGCCCCAGCATTTT. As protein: CSAIDGNQPQHF.

In DNA form, the CDR3 reads TGCAGCGTTGAACCTAGGACCCAAGAGACCCAGTACTTC. Translation gives CSVEPRTQETQYF. The chain employs TRBV29-1 and TRBJ2-5, with D uncertain. V shed 2 bases and J shed 1 base, with 8 bases lying between them. The CDR3 runs 13 residues. Germline-derived CDR1 and CDR2 are SQVTM and ANQGSEA.

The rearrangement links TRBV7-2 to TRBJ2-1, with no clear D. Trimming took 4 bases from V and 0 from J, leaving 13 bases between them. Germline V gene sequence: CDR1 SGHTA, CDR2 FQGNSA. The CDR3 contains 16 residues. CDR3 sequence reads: CASSSVWAISYNEQFF. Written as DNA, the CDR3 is TGTGCCAGCAGCTCCGTTTGGGCGATCTCCTACAATGAGCAGTTCTTC.

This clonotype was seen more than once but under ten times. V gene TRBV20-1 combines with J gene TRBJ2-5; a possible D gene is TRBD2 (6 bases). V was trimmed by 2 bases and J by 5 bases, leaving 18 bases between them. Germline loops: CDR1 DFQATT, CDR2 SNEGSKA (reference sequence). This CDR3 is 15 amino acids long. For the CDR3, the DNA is TGCAGTGCTAGATCGCGACGGGGACTTGGGGAGACCCAGTACTTC. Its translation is CSARSRRGLGETQYF.

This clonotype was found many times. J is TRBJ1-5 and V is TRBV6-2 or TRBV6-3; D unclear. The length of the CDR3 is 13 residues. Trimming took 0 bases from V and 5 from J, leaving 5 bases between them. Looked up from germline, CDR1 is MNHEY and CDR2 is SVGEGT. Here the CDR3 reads CASSYSVHQPQHF. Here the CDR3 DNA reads TGTGCCAGCAGTTACTCAGTCCATCAGCCCCAGCATTTT.

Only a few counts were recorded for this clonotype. The CDR3 DNA reads TGTGCCAGCAGCTACCCGCAGGGGAAAGACTCTGGAAACACCATATATTTT. Its protein product is CASSYPQGKDSGNTIYF. This chain connects TRBV7-9 to TRBJ1-3, with a weak D call TRBD1 (6 bases). The CDR3 has 17 residues. Per germline, CDR1 SEHNR and CDR2 FQNEAQ (reference sequence). Trimming pared 4 bases from V and 0 bases from J, leaving 16 bases between.

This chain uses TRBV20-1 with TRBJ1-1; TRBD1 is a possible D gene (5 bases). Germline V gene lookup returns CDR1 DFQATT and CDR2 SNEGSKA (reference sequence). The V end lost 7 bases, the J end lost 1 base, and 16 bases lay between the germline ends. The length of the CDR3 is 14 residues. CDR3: CSDSWDRWNTEAFF. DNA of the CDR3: TGCAGTGATAGCTGGGACCGCTGGAACACTGAAGCTTTCTTT.

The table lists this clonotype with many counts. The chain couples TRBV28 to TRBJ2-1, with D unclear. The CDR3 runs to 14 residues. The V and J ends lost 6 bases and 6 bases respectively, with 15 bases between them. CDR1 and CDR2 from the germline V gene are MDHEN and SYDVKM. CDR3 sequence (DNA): TGTGCCAGCAGCTTTATCGAGCGCGGCAATGAGCAGTTCTTC. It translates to CASSFIERGNEQFF. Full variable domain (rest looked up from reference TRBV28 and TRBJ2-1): DVKVTQSSRYLVKRTGEKVFLECVQDMDHENMFWYRQDPGLGLRLIYFSYDVKMKEKGDIPEGYSVSREKKERFSLILESASTNQTSMYLCASSFIERGNEQFFGPGTRLTVL.

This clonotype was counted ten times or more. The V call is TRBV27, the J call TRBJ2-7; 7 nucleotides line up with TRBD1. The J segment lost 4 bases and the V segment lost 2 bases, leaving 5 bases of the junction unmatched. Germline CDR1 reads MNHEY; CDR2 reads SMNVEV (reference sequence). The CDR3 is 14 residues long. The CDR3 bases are TGTGCCAGCAGTTTACGCCAGGGGGTTTACGAGCAGTACTTC. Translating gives CASSLRQGVYEQYF.

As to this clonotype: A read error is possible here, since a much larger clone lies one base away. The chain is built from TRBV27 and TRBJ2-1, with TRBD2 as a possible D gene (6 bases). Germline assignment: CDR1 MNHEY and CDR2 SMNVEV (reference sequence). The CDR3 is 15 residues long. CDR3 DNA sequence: TGTGCCAGCAGTCCCCGGGCTCTAGCGTACAATGGGCAGTTCTTC. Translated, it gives CASSPRALAYNGQFF.

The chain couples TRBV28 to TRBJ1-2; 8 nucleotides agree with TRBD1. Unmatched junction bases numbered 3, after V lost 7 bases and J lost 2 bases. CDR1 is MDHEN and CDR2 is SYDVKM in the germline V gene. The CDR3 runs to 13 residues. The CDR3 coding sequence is TGTGCCAGCAAACGGGACAGGAACTATGGCTACACCTTC. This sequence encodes CASKRDRNYGYTF.

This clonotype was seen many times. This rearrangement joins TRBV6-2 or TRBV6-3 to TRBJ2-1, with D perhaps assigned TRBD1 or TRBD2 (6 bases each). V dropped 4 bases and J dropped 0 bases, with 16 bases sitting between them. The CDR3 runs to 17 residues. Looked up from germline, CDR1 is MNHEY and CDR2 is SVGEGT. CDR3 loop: CASSSPGQTSSYNEQFF. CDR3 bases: TGTGCCAGCAGTTCCCCTGGACAGACTAGCTCCTACAATGAGCAGTTCTTC.

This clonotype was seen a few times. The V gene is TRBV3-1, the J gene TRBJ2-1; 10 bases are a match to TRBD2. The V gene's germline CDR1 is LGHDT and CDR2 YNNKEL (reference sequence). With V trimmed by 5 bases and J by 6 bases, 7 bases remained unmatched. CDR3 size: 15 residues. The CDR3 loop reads CASSDSGRVGNEQFF. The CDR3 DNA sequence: TGTGCCAGCAGCGACAGCGGGAGGGTAGGCAATGAGCAGTTCTTC.

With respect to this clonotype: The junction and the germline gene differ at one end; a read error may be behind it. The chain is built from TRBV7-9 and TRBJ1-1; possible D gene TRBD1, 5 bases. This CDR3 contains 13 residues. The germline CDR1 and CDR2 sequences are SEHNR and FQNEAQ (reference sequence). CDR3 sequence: CASGFDSLTEAFF. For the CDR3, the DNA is TGTGCCAGCGGCTTTGACAGCCTAACTGAAGCTTTCTTT.

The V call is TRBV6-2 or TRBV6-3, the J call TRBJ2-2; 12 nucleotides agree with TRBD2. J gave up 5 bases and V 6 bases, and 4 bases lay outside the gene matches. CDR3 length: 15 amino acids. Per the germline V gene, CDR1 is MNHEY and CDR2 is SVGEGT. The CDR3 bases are TGTGCCAGCAGATCGACTAGCGGGAGAACCGGGGAGCTGTTTTTT. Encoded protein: CASRSTSGRTGELFF.

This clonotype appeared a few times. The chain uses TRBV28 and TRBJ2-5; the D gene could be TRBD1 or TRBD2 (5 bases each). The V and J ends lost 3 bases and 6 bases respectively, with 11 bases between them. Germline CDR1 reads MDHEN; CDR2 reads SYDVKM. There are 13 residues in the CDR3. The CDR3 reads CASSFRSGQTQYF. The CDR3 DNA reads TGTGCCAGCAGTTTTAGATCGGGGCAGACCCAGTACTTC.

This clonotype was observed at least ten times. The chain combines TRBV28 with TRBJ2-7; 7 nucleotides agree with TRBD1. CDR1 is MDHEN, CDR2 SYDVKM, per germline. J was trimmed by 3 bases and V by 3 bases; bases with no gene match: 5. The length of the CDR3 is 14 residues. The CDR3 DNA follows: TGTGCCAGCAGTTTTGGTGACAGGGACTACGAGCAGTACTTC. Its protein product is CASSFGDRDYEQYF. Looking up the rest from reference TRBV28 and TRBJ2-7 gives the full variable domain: DVKVTQSSRYLVKRTGEKVFLECVQDMDHENMFWYRQDPGLGLRLIYFSYDVKMKEKGDIPEGYSVSREKKERFSLILESASTNQTSMYLCASSFGDRDYEQYFGPGTRLTVT.